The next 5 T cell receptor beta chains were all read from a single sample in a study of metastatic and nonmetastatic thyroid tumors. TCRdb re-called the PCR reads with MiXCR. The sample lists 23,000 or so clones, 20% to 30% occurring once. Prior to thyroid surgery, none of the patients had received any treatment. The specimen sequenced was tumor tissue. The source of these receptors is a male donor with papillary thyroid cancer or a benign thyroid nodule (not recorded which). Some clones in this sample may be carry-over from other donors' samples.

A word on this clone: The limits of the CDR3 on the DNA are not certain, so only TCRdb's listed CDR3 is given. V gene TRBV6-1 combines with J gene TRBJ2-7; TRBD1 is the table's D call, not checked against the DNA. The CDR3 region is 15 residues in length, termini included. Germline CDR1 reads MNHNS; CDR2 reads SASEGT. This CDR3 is CASSDWGTGAYEQNF.

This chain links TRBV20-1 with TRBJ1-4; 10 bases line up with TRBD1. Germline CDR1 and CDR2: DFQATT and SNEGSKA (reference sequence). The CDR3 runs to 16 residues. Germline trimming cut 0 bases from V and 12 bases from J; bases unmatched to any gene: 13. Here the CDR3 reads CSARDKQGDRGLELFF. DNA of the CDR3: TGCAGTGCTAGAGATAAGCAAGGAGACAGGGGGCTAGAACTGTTTTTT.

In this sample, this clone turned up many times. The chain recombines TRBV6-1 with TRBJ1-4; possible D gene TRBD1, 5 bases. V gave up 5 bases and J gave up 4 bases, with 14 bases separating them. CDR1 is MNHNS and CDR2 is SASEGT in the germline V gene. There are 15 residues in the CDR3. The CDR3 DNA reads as TGTGCCAGCAGTCCCCTGGGACGGATTAATGAAAAACTGTTTTTT. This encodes CASSPLGRINEKLFF.

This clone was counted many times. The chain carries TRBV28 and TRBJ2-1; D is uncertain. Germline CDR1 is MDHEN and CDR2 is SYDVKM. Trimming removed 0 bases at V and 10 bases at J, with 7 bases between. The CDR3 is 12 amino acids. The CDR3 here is CASSLWGREQFF. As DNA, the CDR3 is TGTGCCAGCAGTTTATGGGGCAGGGAGCAGTTCTTC.

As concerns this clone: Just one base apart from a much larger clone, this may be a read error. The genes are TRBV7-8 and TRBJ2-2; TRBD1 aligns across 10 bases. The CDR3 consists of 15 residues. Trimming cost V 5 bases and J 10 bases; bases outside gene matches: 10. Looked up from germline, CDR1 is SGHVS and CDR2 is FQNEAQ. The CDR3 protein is CASSRRQGAAVELFF. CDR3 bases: TGTGCCAGCAGCCGACGACAGGGGGCTGCCGTGGAGCTGTTTTTT.